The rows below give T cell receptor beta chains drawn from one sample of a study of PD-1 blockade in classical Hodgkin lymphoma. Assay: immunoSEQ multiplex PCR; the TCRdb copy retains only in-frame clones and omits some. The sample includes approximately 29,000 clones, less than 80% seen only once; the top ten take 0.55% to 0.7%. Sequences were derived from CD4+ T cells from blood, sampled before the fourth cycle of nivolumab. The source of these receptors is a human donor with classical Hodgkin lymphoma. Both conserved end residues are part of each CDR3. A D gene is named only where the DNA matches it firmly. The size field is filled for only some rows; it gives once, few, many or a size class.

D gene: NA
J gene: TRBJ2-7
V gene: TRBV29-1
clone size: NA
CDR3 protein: CSVARGGGYEQYF
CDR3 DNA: TGCAGCGTTGCTAGAGGGGGGGGATACGAGCAGTACTTC

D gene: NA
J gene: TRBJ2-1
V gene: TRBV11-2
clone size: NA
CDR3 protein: CASSTQLVPYNEQFF
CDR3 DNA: TGTGCCAGCAGCACCCAGCTAGTACCGTACAATGAGCAGTTCTTC

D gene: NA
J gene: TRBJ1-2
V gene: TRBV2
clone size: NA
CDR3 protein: CASSEEVPYGYTF
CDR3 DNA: TGTGCCAGCAGCGAGGAAGTCCCCTATGGCTACACCTTC

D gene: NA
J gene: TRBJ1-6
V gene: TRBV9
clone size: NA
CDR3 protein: CASSVDPFYSEGSPLHF
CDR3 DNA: TGTGCCAGCAGCGTAGACCCATTCTACTCCGAGGGCTCACCCCTCCACTTT

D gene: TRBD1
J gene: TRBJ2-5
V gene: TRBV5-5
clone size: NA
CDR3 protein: CASSFTGTDAETQYF
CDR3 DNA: TGTGCCAGCAGCTTCACCGGGACAGATGCTGAGACCCAGTACTTC

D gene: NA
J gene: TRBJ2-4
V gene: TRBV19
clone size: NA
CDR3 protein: CASSIAWGLAKNIQYF
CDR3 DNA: TGTGCCAGTAGTATAGCGTGGGGACTAGCCAAAAACATTCAGTACTTC

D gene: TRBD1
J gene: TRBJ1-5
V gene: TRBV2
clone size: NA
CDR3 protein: CASRGTGGFQPQHF
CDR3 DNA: TGTGCCAGCAGAGGTACAGGGGGCTTTCAGCCCCAGCATTTT

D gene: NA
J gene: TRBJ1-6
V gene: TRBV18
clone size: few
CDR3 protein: CASSQGTPVGSPLHF
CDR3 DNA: TGTGCCAGCTCACAAGGCACCCCCGTAGGTTCACCCCTCCACTTT

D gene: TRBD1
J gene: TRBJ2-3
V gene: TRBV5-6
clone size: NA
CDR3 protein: CASSSTGFRTQYF
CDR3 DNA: TGTGCCAGCAGTTCGACAGGGTTCCGAACGCAGTATTTT

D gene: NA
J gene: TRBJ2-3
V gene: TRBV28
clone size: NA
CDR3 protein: CASLGRGTDTQYF
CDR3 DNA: TGTGCCAGTCTAGGAAGGGGCACAGATACGCAGTATTTT

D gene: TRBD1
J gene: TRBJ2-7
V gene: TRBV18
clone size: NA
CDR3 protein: CASSGSDRGYEQYF
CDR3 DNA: TGTGCCAGCTCCGGCTCGGACAGGGGGTACGAGCAGTACTTC

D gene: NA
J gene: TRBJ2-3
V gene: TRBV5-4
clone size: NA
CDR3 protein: CASSPFPPDTQYF
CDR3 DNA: TGTGCCAGCAGCCCCTTTCCGCCTGATACGCAGTATTTT

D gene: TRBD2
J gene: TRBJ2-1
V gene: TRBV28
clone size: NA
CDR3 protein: CASSFLAAGGYNEQFF
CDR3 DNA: TGTGCCAGCAGTTTCTTAGCGGCGGGGGGATACAATGAGCAGTTCTTC

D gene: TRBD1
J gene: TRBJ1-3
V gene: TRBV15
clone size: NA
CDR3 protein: CATSPDRAGGDTIYF
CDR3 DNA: TGTGCCACCAGTCCGGACAGGGCGGGGGGGGACACCATATATTTT

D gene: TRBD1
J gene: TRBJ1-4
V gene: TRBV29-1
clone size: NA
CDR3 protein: CSAADRAFEKLFF
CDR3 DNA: TGCAGCGCTGCCGACAGGGCATTTGAAAAACTGTTTTTT

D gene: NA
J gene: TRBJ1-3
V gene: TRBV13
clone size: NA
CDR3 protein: CASSLGAAGNTIYF
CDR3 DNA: TGTGCCAGCAGCTTAGGAGCTGCTGGAAACACCATATATTTT

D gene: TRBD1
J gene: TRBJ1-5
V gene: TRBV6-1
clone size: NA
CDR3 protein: CASSPQGAQPQHF
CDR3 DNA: TGTGCCAGCAGTCCCCAGGGGGCTCAGCCCCAGCATTTT

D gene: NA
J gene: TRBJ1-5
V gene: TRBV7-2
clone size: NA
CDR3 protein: CASSIGGSGQPQHF
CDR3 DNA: TGTGCCAGCAGCATCGGCGGCTCAGGGCAGCCCCAGCATTTT

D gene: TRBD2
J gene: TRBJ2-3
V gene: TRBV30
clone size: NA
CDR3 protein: CAWSVPMNKQGSTSGGDTQYF
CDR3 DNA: TGTGCCTGGAGTGTACCAATGAATAAACAGGGTTCGACTAGCGGTGGAGATACGCAGTATTTT

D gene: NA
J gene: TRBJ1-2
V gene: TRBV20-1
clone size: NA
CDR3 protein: CSASGVYGYTF
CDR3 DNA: TGCAGTGCTTCAGGGGTGTATGGCTACACCTTC

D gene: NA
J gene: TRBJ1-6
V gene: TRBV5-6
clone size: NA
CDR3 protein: CASTGRGRLLNSPLHF
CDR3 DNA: TGTGCCAGCACCGGACGCGGGAGGTTATTAAATTCACCCCTCCACTTT

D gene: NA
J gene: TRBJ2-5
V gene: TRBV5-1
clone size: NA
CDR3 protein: CASSLANRRYQETQYF
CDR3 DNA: TGCGCCAGCAGCTTGGCCAACAGGCGCTACCAAGAGACCCAGTACTTC

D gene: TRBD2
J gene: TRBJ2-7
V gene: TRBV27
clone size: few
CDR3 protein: CASSSPGLAGGPHEQYF
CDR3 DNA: TGTGCCAGCAGTTCGCCGGGACTAGCGGGAGGGCCTCACGAGCAGTACTTC

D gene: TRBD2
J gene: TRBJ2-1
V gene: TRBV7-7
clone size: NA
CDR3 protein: CASSLGLAGAYNEQFF
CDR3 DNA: TGTGCTAGCAGCTTAGGACTAGCGGGGGCCTACAATGAGCAGTTCTTC

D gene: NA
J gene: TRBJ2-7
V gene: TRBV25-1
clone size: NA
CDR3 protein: CASSESGSSYEQYF
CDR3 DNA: TGTGCCAGCAGTGAAAGTGGGAGTAGCTACGAGCAGTACTTC

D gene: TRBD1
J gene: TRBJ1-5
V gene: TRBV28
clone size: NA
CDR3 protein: CASSPRDRFNQPQHF
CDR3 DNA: TGTGCCAGCAGCCCCCGGGACAGGTTTAATCAGCCCCAGCATTTT

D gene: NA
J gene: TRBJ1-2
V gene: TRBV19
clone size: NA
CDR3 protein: CASSIDLEYGYTF
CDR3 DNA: TGTGCCAGTAGTATAGACTTGGAATATGGCTACACCTTC

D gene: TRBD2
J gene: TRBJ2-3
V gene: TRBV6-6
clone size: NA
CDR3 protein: CASIYRSGGTDTQYF
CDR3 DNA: TGTGCCAGCATATACAGAAGCGGGGGCACAGATACGCAGTATTTT

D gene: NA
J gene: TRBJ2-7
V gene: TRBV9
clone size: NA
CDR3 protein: CASSAVGTDEHSEQYF
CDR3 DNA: TGTGCCAGCAGCGCCGTTGGGACTGACGAGCACTCCGAGCAGTACTTC

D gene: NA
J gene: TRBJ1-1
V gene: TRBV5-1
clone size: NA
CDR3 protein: CASSLSVDTEAFF
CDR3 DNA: TGCGCCAGCAGCTTGTCGGTGGACACTGAAGCTTTCTTT

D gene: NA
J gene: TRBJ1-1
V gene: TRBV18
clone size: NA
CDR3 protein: CASSPPSRGGEAFF
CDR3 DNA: TGTGCCAGCTCACCACCTTCGAGAGGGGGTGAAGCTTTCTTT

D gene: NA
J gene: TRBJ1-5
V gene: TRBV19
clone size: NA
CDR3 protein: CASSIAQGYQPQHF
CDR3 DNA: TGTGCCAGTAGTATAGCACAGGGCTATCAGCCCCAGCATTTT

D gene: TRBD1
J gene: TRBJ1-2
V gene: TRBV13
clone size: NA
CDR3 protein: CASSSPAGGHGYTF
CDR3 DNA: TGTGCCAGCAGCTCCCCCGCAGGGGGCCATGGCTACACCTTC

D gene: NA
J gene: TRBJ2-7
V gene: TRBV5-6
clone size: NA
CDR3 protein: CASSLNRGRLRTHF
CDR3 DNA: TGTGCCAGCAGCTTGAACCGGGGTAGGTTGCGGACGCACTTC

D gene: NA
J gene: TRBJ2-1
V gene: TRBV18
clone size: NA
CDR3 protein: CASSPTGLNEQFF
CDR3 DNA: TGTGCCAGCTCACCAACAGGCCTCAATGAGCAGTTCTTC

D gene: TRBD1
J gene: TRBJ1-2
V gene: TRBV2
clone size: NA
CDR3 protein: CASRGGQVYGYTF
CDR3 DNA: TGTGCCAGCAGGGGTGGACAGGTCTATGGCTACACCTTC

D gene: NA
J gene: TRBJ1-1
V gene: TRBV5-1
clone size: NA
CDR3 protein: CASSPGPGAPGHTEAFF
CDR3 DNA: TGCGCCAGCAGCCCGGGACCGGGCGCCCCGGGGCACACTGAAGCTTTCTTT

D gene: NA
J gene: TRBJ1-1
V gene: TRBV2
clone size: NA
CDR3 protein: CASSEEGTPTGAFF
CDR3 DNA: TGTGCCAGCAGTGAAGAGGGGACGCCAACCGGAGCTTTCTTT

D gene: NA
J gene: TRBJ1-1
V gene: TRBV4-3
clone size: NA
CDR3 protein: CASSQGGGQDTEAFF
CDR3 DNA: TGCGCCAGCAGCCAAGGAGGGGGTCAGGACACTGAAGCTTTCTTT

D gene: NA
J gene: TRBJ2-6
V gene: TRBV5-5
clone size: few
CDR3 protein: CASSPTGRGANVLTF
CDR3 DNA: TGTGCCAGCAGCCCGACGGGGCGAGGGGCCAACGTCCTGACTTTC

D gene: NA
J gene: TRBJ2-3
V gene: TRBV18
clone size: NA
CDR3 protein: CASSHGLLVTQYF
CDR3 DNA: TGTGCCAGCTCACACGGACTCTTGGTTACGCAGTATTTT

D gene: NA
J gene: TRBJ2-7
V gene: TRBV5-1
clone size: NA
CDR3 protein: CASSLAGGIPYEQYF
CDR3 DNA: TGCGCCAGCAGCTTGGCGGGTGGCATTCCCTACGAGCAGTACTTC

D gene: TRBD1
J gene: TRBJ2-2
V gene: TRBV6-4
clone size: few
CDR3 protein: CASSDSNRGGDTGELFF
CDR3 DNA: TGTGCCAGCAGTGACTCCAACAGGGGTGGCGACACCGGGGAGCTGTTTTTT